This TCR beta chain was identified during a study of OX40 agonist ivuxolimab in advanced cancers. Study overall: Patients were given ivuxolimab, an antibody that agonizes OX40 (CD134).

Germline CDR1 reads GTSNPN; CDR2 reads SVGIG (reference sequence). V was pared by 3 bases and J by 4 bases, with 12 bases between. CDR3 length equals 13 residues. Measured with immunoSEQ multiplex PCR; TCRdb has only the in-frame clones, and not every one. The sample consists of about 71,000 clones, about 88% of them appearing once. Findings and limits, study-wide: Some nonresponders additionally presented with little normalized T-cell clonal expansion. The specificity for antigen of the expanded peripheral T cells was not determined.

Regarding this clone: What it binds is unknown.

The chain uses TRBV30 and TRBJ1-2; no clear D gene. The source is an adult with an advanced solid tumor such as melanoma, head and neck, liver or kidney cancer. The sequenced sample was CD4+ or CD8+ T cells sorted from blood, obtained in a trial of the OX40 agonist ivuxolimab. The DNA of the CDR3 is TGTGCCTGGAGACACGCAGGAGGCTATGGCTACACCTTC. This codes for CAWRHAGGYGYTF.